This T cell receptor beta chain was recovered during a study of sequential checkpoint blockade in melanoma. Overall study: First-line arms were nivolumab then ipilimumab, or the reverse, randomized 1:1. Each arm's sequence ended with maintenance nivolumab.

The protocol was immunoSEQ multiplex PCR, while the TCRdb copy is restricted to in-frame clones and leaves out a portion. The data hold roughly 8,800 clones, with over 50% observed a single time. The V end lost 1 base, the J end lost 6 bases, and 7 bases lay between the germline ends. CDR3 length: 13 amino acids. Germline CDR1 and CDR2: SGHVS and FNYEAQ. This clone was recorded a few times. Treatment meaning: randomized to nivolumab then ipilimumab (arm A) or the reverse (arm B). DNA-damaging chemotherapy had not been given to any patient beforehand. Sorted cells were live CD3+CD8+, lacking CD19 and CD56, from PBMCs.

Sequencing was performed on CD8+ T cells sorted from blood (inferred from file names), taken from a patient given nivolumab and ipilimumab in sequence. This chain links TRBV7-6 with TRBJ1-5; D uncertain. This clonotype was obtained from a human donor with melanoma. The CDR3 sequence is CASSLDSSQPQHF. The CDR3 nucleotides are TGTGCCAGCAGCTTAGACTCTTCTCAGCCCCAGCATTTT.